Following are 27 T cell receptor beta chains from one sample sequenced in a study of T cells after somatic rescue of genetic block. Repertoires were generated with immunoSEQ multiplex PCR, while TCRdb's copy carries only in-frame clones and drops some. The table has about 67,000 clones, around 92% seen once. The sequenced sample consisted of peripheral blood mononuclear cells (PBMCs). The receptors come from a man aged 35-49 years.

The J gene is TRBJ2-7, the V gene TRBV10-3; D may be TRBD2 (6 bases). Per the germline V gene, CDR1 is ENHRY and CDR2 is SYGVKD. V gave up 2 bases and J gave up 2 bases, with 7 bases separating them. The CDR3 contains 13 residues. The CDR3 loop reads CAISEGGTYEQYF. The DNA for the CDR3 is TGTGCCATCAGTGAGGGGGGGACCTACGAGCAGTACTTC.

This clone showed up just once. The rearrangement links TRBV6-5 to TRBJ1-3; D is undetermined. The CDR3 has 14 residues. Germline lookup yields CDR1 MNHEY and CDR2 SVGAGI. The V and J ends lost 0 bases and 7 bases respectively, with 10 bases between them. The CDR3 sequence is CASSYSRRANTIYF. In DNA form, the CDR3 reads TGTGCCAGCAGTTACTCGAGGAGGGCCAACACCATATATTTT.

The genes are TRBV6-6 and TRBJ1-3; 9 positions agree with TRBD1. CDR1 MNHNY and CDR2 SVGAGI come from the germline V gene (reference sequence). Trimming cost V 3 bases and J 1 base; bases outside gene matches: 4. CDR3 length: 16 amino acids. CDR3 DNA sequence: TGTGCCAGCAGTTATGACGGACAGGGGTCTGGAAACACCATATATTTT. It is translated as CASSYDGQGSGNTIYF.

This chain links TRBV5-5 with TRBJ2-1; D is unresolved. The germline V gene encodes CDR1 SGHKS and CDR2 YYEKEE (reference sequence). Between the trimmed V and J ends, which lost 4 bases and 5 bases, there was a span of 16 bases. The CDR3 runs 15 residues. The CDR3 sequence: CASSARVGFNNEQFF. The CDR3 coding sequence is TGTGCCAGCAGCGCCCGGGTAGGATTTAACAATGAGCAGTTCTTC.

The chain has TRBV7-9 and TRBJ2-7; possibly TRBD1 or TRBD2 for D (5 bases each). The CDR3 runs 14 residues. The germline V gene encodes CDR1 SEHNR and CDR2 FQNEAQ (reference sequence). The V and J ends lost 5 bases and 0 bases respectively, with 11 bases between them. CDR3 in amino acids: CASSTGPFSYEQYF. As DNA, the CDR3 is TGTGCCAGCAGCACGGGACCGTTCTCCTACGAGCAGTACTTC.

DNA for the CDR3: TGTGCCAGCAGCTTAAACAGGGCGGGGGGCCTCACAGATACGCAGTATTTT. Its protein is CASSLNRAGGLTDTQYF. V usage is TRBV7-9 and J usage is TRBJ2-3; 8 nucleotides align to TRBD2. The CDR3 loop spans 17 amino acids. Unmatched junction bases numbered 9, after V lost 2 bases and J lost 2 bases. In germline, CDR1 is SEHNR, CDR2 FQNEAQ (reference sequence).

This clone was detected only a few times. The CDR3 protein is CASSLAGVRGAPRTGELFF. CDR3 in DNA: TGTGCCAGCAGCTTGGCCGGGGTGCGGGGGGCCCCTCGCACCGGGGAGCTGTTTTTT. The V and J genes are TRBV5-6 and TRBJ2-2; TRBD2 aligns across 8 bases. CDR3 length: 19 residues. CDR1 SGHDT and CDR2 YYEEEE come from the germline V gene. V was pared by 0 bases and J by 4 bases, with 14 bases of the junction left unmatched.

V usage is TRBV15 and J usage is TRBJ2-1; weak D call: TRBD2 (7 bases). V was clipped by 8 bases and J by 2 bases, with 19 bases between them. The germline CDR1 and CDR2 sequences are LNHNV and YYDKDF (reference sequence). CDR3 size: 16 residues. The CDR3 region is CATLEHGGGAYNEQFF. The CDR3 DNA follows: TGTGCCACCCTTGAACACGGAGGGGGGGCCTACAATGAGCAGTTCTTC.

This sequence joins TRBV19 and TRBJ2-6; a possible D gene is TRBD1 (7 bases). CDR3 size: 15 residues. Trimming left V 3 bases short and J 8 bases short, with 14 bases between. CDR1 is LNHDA and CDR2 is SQIVND in the germline V gene (reference sequence). The CDR3 DNA reads as TGTGCCAGTAGTATCGCGGCAGGGGGGACCAACGTCCTGACTTTC. Its translation is CASSIAAGGTNVLTF.

This clone came up once. V usage is TRBV10-2 and J usage is TRBJ2-7; D ambiguous. This CDR3 region has 13 residues. Germline loops: CDR1 WSHSY, CDR2 SAAADI. Between the trimmed V and J ends, which lost 6 bases and 6 bases, there was a span of 15 bases. The CDR3 region is CASSPAGKGEQYF. CDR3 nucleotides: TGCGCCAGCAGCCCGGCTGGAAAGGGCGAGCAGTACTTC.

The chain recombines TRBV19 with TRBJ1-2; D is undetermined. CDR1 LNHDA and CDR2 SQIVND come from the germline V gene (reference sequence). CDR3 length: 12 residues. V was pared by 3 bases and J by 2 bases, with 4 bases between. The DNA for the CDR3 is TGTGCCAGTAGTATGCAGAACTATGGCTACACCTTC. This translates into CASSMQNYGYTF.

This clone is a singleton in its sample. This chain links TRBV19 with TRBJ2-3; the D gene is possibly TRBD2 (5 bases). Germline assignment: CDR1 LNHDA and CDR2 SQIVND (reference sequence). The CDR3 has 15 amino acids. Trimming took 3 bases from V and 0 from J, leaving 10 bases between them. CDR3 sequence reads: CASSIGRSSTDTQYF. The CDR3 region has the DNA TGTGCCAGTAGTATTGGGAGATCTAGCACAGATACGCAGTATTTT.

The chain recombines TRBV5-6 with TRBJ1-2, with D possibly being TRBD1 (6 bases). Germline CDR1 is SGHDT and CDR2 is YYEEEE. This CDR3 region has 13 residues. V lost 4 bases to trimming and J lost 5 bases, with 12 bases between them. CDR3 residues: CASSQGWEYGYTF. CDR3 DNA sequence: TGTGCCAGCAGCCAGGGGTGGGAGTATGGCTACACCTTC.

The chain links TRBV2 to TRBJ2-3, with D perhaps being TRBD1 or TRBD2 (6 bases each). The V end was cut by 6 bases, the J end by 6 bases, with 13 bases between. Germline V gene sequence: CDR1 SNHLY, CDR2 FYNNEI. This CDR3 contains 13 residues. CDR3 protein: CASSPGAQDTQYF. The CDR3 DNA reads TGTGCCAGCAGCCCGGGGGCTCAGGATACGCAGTATTTT. The variable domain in full, completed from reference TRBV2 and TRBJ2-3, reads EPEVTQTPSHQVTQMGQEVILRCVPISNHLYFYWYRQILGQKVEFLVSFYNNEISEKSEIFDDQFSVERPDGSNFTLKIRSTKLEDSAMYFCASSPGAQDTQYFGPGTRLTVL.

This sequence joins TRBV19 and TRBJ2-1, with 11 positions matching TRBD2. Trimming took 4 bases from V and 4 from J; bases not matched to a gene: 6. The CDR3 is 16 residues long. Germline V lookup: CDR1 LNHDA, CDR2 SQIVND (reference sequence). The CDR3 DNA reads as TGTGCCAGTAGTAGGACCACTAGCGGGGGATACAATGAGCAGTTCTTC. As protein: CASSRTTSGGYNEQFF.

J is TRBJ1-3 and V is TRBV7-9; TRBD1 matches at 7 bases. Germline V CDR1 and CDR2: SEHNR, FQNEAQ (reference sequence). This CDR3 spans 16 amino acids. V shed 0 bases and J 8 bases; nucleotides not matched to a gene: 10. The chain's CDR3 is CASSLAQGRGGHTIYF. The CDR3 nucleotides read TGTGCCAGCAGCTTAGCACAGGGGCGAGGCGGCCACACCATATATTTT. Filled out from reference TRBV7-9 and TRBJ1-3, the complete variable domain reads DTGVSQNPRHKITKRGQNVTFRCDPISEHNRLYWYRQTLGQGPEFLTYFQNEAQLEKSRLLSDRFSAERPKGSFSTLEIQRTEQGDSAMYLCASSLAQGRGGHTIYFGEGSWLTVV.

This chain connects TRBV18 to TRBJ2-7, with 9 bases fitting TRBD1. CDR3 length: 15 residues. Germline V gene sequence: CDR1 KGHSH, CDR2 LQKENI. Trimming removed 3 bases from V and 3 bases from J; junction bases left unmatched: 6. In DNA, the CDR3 is TGTGCCAGCTCACCTGCGGGACAGGGCAACTACGAGCAGTACTTC. The encoded protein is CASSPAGQGNYEQYF.

In this sample, this clone turned up a few times. The J gene is TRBJ1-5, the V gene TRBV6-1; D ambiguous. Trimming pared 2 bases from V and 0 bases from J, leaving 8 bases between. Germline V gives CDR1 MNHNS, CDR2 SASEGT. CDR3 length: 15 amino acids. The DNA for the CDR3 is TGTGCCAGCAGTGAACAACCTCATAGCAATCAGCCCCAGCATTTT. This sequence encodes CASSEQPHSNQPQHF.

The V call is TRBV7-8, the J call TRBJ1-2; no definite D call. The germline gives CDR1 SGHVS, CDR2 FQNEAQ. The CDR3 covers 13 residues. Trimming pared 4 bases from V and 8 bases from J, leaving 14 bases between. CDR3 DNA sequence: TGTGCCAGCAGCTCCGCGACGTTAGGAGGCTACACCTTC. Its protein is CASSSATLGGYTF.

The genes are TRBV6-6 and TRBJ1-1, with D perhaps matching TRBD1 (5 bases). The CDR3 sequence is 13 residues long. V shed 6 bases and J shed 4 bases, with 12 bases lying between them. Germline assignment: CDR1 MNHNY and CDR2 SVGAGI (reference sequence). CDR3: CASSVEGVTEAFF. The DNA for the CDR3 is TGTGCCAGCAGCGTCGAAGGGGTCACTGAAGCTTTCTTT.

This clone turned up a few times. V usage is TRBV6-1 and J usage is TRBJ2-7, with 7 nucleotides matching TRBD1. V shed 4 bases and J 1 base; nucleotides not matched to a gene: 13. This CDR3 comprises 17 residues. Germline lookup yields CDR1 MNHNS and CDR2 SASEGT. The CDR3 region has the DNA TGTGCCAGCAGTGGAGTAAGGGGCTGGACAGGATCCTACGAGCAGTACTTC. The encoded protein is CASSGVRGWTGSYEQYF.

This chain joins TRBV29-1 and TRBJ1-1, with D hard to call. Germline lookup yields CDR1 SQVTM and CDR2 ANQGSEA. This CDR3 has 11 amino acids. V was clipped by 4 bases and J by 0 bases, with 3 bases between them. CDR3 DNA: TGCAGCGTTGGGTTGAACACTGAAGCTTTCTTT. It is translated as CSVGLNTEAFF.

CDR3 bases: TGTGCCAGCAGCCAAGATCGGCTCGTAGGAGAGACCCAGTACTTC. Its translation: CASSQDRLVGETQYF. The chain is built from TRBV14 and TRBJ2-5; D remains unclear. Germline values: CDR1 SGHDN, CDR2 FVKESK. The CDR3 runs to 15 residues. V lost 0 bases and J lost 4, with 12 bases in between.

The chain has TRBV18 and TRBJ2-3; 9 bases align to TRBD2. The length of the CDR3 is 15 residues. Germline V gene sequence: CDR1 KGHSH, CDR2 LQKENI. Germline trimming cut 6 bases from V and 2 bases from J; bases unmatched to any gene: 6. The CDR3 nucleotides read TGTGCCAGCTCGACGGGACTAGCCCACACAGATACGCAGTATTTT. As protein: CASSTGLAHTDTQYF. Looking up the rest from reference TRBV18 and TRBJ2-3 gives the full variable domain: NAGVMQNPRHLVRRRGQEARLRCSPMKGHSHVYWYRQLPEEGLKFMVYLQKENIIDESGMPKERFSAEFPKEGPSILRIQQVVRGDSAAYFCASSTGLAHTDTQYFGPGTRLTVL.

The CDR3 spells CAARWGHSLNYGYTF. Here the CDR3 DNA reads TGTGCCGCAAGATGGGGACATTCTTTAAACTATGGCTACACCTTC. The rearrangement uses TRBV19 and TRBJ1-2, with D possibly matching TRBD1 (6 bases). Germline CDR1 is LNHDA and CDR2 is SQIVND (reference sequence). Trimming took off 11 bases at V and 2 bases at J, with 21 bases between the two ends. This CDR3 comprises 15 residues.

The V call is TRBV28, the J call TRBJ1-2, with a tentative D call TRBD1 (6 bases). V was pared by 6 bases and J by 8 bases, with 22 bases between. From germline, CDR1 is MDHEN and CDR2 SYDVKM. There are 15 residues in the CDR3. CDR3 coding DNA: TGTGCCAGCAGATCCGCCGGGACGGGGGCGGGAGGCTACACCTTC. Protein sequence: CASRSAGTGAGGYTF.

The rearrangement joins TRBV7-9 to TRBJ2-2, with 7 nucleotides matching TRBD1. CDR1 is SEHNR and CDR2 is FQNEAQ in the germline V gene (reference sequence). J was trimmed by 3 bases and V by 5 bases; bases with no gene match: 3. The CDR3 runs to 14 residues. CDR3 nucleotide sequence: TGTGCCAGCAGCACTGACAGGGACACCGGGGAGCTGTTTTTT. Translated, it gives CASSTDRDTGELFF.